A selection of T cell receptor beta chains follows, all from one sample in a study of shared clonotypes between healthy human individuals. Sequenced by immunoSEQ multiplex PCR; TCRdb stores in-frame clones only, minus some. The data contain approximately 600,000 clones, roughly 95% of them singletons. The sample was naive CD8+ T cells sorted from blood. The receptor set was obtained from a woman aged 25 to 45 in good health. CDR3s include the opening cysteine and the closing phenylalanine or tryptophan. The D gene is left open where the match is weak. Expanded clones get a size class; other rows say once, few or many, or leave the size out.

v_call	clone_size	j_call	d_call	cdr3_nt	cdr3_aa
TRBV11-2	-	TRBJ2-2	-	TGTGCCAGCAGCTTAGTATGGTCCGGGGAGCTGTTTTTT	CASSLVWSGELFF
TRBV5-4	-	TRBJ2-3	-	TGTGCCAGCGGGAGTGAAGCAGATACGCAGTATTTT	CASGSEADTQYF
TRBV29-1	-	TRBJ2-6	-	TGCAGCGTCAGGGATAGACTCTCTGGGGCCAACGTCCTGACTTTC	CSVRDRLSGANVLTF
TRBV6-5	-	TRBJ2-7	-	TGTGCCAGCAGTTACTCGATCGCGGAGCACGCCTACGAGCAGTACTTC	CASSYSIAEHAYEQYF
TRBV7-9	-	TRBJ2-5	-	TGTGCCAGCAGCTTAGGGCCCGGGACCCAGTACTTC	CASSLGPGTQYF
TRBV30	once	TRBJ2-7	TRBD1	TGTGCCTGGACCGACGGGACAGGGGACTACGAGCAGTACTTC	CAWTDGTGDYEQYF
TRBV5-1	-	TRBJ2-7	TRBD1	TGCGCCAGCAGCTGGGGACAGGGCACCTACGAGCAGTACTTC	CASSWGQGTYEQYF
TRBV27	-	TRBJ2-7	-	TGTGCCAGCAGTTTATCAGGGGCCGAAACCTACGAGCAGTACTTC	CASSLSGAETYEQYF
TRBV20-1	-	TRBJ2-1	-	TGCAGTGCTAGTCCCTACAATGAGCAGTTCTTC	CSASPYNEQFF
TRBV13	-	TRBJ2-3	TRBD2	TGTGCCAGCAGCACTAGTGGGAGCGGGAGACAAGATACGCAGTATTTT	CASSTSGSGRQDTQYF
TRBV9	-	TRBJ2-5	-	TGTGCCAGCAGCGTAGGTGAGGACCAAGAGACCCAGTACTTC	CASSVGEDQETQYF
TRBV25-1	-	TRBJ2-7	-	TGTGCCAGCACTGCTAGCGCCCACTACGAGCAGTACTTC	CASTASAHYEQYF
TRBV5-1	-	TRBJ2-7	TRBD1	TGCGCCAGCAGCACAGGACAGGGGGTGGGAGAGCAGTACTTC	CASSTGQGVGEQYF
TRBV5-4	once	TRBJ1-2	TRBD1	TGTGCCAGCAGCTTGGTAGGGGGCCCCGGCTACACCTTC	CASSLVGGPGYTF